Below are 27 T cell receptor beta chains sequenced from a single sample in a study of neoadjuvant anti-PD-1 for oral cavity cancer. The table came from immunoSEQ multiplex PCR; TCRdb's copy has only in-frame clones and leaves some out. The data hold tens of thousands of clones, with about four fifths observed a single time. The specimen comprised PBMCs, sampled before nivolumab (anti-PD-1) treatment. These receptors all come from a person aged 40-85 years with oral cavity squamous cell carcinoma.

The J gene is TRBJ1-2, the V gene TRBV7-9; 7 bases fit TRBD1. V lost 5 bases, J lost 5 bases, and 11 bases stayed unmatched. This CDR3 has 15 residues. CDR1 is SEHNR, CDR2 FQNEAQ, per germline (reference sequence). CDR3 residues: CASSVLGTATYGYTF. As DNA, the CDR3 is TGTGCCAGCAGCGTCCTGGGGACAGCCACATATGGCTACACCTTC.

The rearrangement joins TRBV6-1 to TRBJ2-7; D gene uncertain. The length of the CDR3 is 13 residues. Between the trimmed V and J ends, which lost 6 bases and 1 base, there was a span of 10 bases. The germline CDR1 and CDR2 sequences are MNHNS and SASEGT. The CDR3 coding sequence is TGTGCCAGCAGCCCCTCCATATCCTACGAGCAGTACTTC. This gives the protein CASSPSISYEQYF.

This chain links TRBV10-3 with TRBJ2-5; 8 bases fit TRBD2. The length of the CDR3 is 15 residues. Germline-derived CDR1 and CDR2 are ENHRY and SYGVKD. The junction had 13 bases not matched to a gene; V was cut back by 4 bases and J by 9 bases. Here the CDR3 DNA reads TGTGCCATCAGTGTTGAGCGGGAGCCCGGTAGGGCCCAGTACTTC. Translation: CAISVEREPGRAQYF.

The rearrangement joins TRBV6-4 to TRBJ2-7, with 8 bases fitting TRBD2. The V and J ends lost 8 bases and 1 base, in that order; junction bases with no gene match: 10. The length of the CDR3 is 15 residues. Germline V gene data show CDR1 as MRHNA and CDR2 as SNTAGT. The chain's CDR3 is CASGNGLADSYEQYF. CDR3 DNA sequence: TGTGCCAGCGGTAACGGACTAGCTGATTCCTACGAGCAGTACTTC.

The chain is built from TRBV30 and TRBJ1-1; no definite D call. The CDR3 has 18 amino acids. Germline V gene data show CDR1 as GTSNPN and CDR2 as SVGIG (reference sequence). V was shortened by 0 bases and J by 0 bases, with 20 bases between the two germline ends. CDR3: CAWSVNRQELKMNTEAFF. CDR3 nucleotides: TGTGCCTGGAGTGTAAATCGGCAGGAGCTTAAGATGAACACTGAAGCTTTCTTT.

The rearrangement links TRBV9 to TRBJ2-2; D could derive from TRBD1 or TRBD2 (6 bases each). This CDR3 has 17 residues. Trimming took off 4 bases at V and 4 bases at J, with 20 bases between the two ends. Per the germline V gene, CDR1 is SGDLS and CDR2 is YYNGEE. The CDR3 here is CASSQGRRGASTGELFF. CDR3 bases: TGTGCCAGCAGCCAAGGGAGAAGGGGGGCGAGCACCGGGGAGCTGTTTTTT.

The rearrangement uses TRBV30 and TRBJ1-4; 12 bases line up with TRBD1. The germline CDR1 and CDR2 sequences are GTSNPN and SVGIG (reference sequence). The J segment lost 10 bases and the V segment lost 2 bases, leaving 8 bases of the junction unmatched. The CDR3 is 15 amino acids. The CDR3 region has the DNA TGTGCCTGGAGTACCCCGGGACAGGGGGCGCGAAAACTGTTTTTT. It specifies CAWSTPGQGARKLFF.

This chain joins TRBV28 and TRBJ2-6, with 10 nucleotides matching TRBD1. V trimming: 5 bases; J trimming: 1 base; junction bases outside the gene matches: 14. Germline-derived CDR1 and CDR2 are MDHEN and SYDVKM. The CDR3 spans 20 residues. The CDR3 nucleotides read TGTGCCAGCAGTCCTTATAAATTCCGGGACAGGGGTTCTGGGGCCAACGTCCTGACTTTC. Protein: CASSPYKFRDRGSGANVLTF.

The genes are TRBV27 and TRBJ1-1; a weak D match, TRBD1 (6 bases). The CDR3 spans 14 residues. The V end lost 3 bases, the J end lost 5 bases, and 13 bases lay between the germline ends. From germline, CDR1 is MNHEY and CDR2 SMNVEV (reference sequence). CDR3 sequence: CASSFEGGWTEAFF. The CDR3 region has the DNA TGTGCCAGCAGTTTCGAGGGGGGTTGGACTGAAGCTTTCTTT.

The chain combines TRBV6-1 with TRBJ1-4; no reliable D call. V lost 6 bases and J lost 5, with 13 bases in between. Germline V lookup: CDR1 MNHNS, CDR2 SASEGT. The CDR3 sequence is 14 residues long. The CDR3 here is CASRGGGSNEKLFF. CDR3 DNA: TGTGCCAGCAGAGGCGGTGGGTCCAATGAAAAACTGTTTTTT.

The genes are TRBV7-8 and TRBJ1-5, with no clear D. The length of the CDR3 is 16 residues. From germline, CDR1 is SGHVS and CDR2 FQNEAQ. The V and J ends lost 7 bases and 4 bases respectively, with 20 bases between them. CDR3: CASTKRGGGGNQPQHF. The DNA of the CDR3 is TGTGCCAGCACCAAAAGAGGTGGCGGAGGAAATCAGCCCCAGCATTTT.

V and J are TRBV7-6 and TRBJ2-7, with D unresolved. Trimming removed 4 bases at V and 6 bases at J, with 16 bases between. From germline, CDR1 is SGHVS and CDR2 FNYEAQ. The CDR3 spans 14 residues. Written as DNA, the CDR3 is TGTGCCAGCAGCTCGTCGGGTGGCTTGTCCGAGCAGTACTTC. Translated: CASSSSGGLSEQYF.

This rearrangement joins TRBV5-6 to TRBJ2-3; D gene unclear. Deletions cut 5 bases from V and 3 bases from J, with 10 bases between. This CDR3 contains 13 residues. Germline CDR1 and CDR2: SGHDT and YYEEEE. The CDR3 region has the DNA TGTGCCAGCAGGACCACAACGACAGATACGCAGTATTTT. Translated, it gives CASRTTTTDTQYF. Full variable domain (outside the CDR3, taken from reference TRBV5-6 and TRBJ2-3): DAGVTQSPTHLIKTRGQQVTLRCSPKSGHDTVSWYQQALGQGPQFIFQYYEEEERQRGNFPDRFSGHQFPNYSSELNVNALLLGDSALYLCASRTTTTDTQYFGPGTRLTVL.

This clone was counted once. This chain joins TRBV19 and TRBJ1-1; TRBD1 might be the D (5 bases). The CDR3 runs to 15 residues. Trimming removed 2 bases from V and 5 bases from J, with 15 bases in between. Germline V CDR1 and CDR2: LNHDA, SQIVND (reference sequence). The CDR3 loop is CASSIIAGVRTEAFF. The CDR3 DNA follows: TGTGCCAGTAGTATAATAGCGGGGGTGAGGACTGAAGCTTTCTTT.

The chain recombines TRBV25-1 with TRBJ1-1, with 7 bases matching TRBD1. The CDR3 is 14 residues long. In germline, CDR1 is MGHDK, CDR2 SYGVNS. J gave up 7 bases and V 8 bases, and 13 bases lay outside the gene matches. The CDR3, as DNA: TGTGCCAGCGAAAAAGGCGGGACAGCCAGTGAAGCTTTCTTT. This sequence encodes CASEKGGTASEAFF.

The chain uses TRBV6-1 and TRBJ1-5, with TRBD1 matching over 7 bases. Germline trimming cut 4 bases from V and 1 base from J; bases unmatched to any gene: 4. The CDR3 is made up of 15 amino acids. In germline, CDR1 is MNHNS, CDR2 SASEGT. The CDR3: CASSGGGGSNQPQHF. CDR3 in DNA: TGTGCCAGCAGTGGAGGGGGCGGAAGCAATCAGCCCCAGCATTTT.

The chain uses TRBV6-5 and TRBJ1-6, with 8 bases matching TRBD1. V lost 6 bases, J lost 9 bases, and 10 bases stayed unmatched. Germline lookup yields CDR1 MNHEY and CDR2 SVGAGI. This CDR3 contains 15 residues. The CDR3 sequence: CASSHPDRGGSPLHF. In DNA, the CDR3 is TGTGCCAGCAGCCACCCCGACAGGGGAGGTTCACCCCTCCACTTT.

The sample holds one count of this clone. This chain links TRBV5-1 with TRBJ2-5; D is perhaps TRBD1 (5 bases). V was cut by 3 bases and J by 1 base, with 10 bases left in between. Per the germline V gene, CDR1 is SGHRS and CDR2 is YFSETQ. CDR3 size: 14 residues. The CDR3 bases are TGCGCCAGCAGCTCTGGGGCCCCCCAAGAGACCCAGTACTTC. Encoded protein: CASSSGAPQETQYF.

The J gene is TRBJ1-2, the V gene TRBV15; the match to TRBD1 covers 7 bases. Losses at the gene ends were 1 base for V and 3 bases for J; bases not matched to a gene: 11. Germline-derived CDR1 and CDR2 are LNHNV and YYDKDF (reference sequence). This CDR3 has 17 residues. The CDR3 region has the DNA TGTGCCACCAGCAGAGCCTTGACAGGGATCGAGGACTATGGCTACACCTTC. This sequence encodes CATSRALTGIEDYGYTF.

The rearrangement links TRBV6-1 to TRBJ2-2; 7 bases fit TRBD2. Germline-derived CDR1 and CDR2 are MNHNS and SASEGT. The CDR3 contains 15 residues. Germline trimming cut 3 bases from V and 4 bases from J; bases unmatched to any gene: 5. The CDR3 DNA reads TGTGCCAGCAGTGATATCAGCGGGGCCACCGGGGAGCTGTTTTTT. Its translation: CASSDISGATGELFF.

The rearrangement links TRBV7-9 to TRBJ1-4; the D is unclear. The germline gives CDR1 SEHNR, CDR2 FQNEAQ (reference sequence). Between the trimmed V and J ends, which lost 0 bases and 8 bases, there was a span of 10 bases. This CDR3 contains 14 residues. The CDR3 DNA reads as TGTGCCAGCAGCTTAGCTCAGGATGGGGAAAAACTGTTTTTT. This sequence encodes CASSLAQDGEKLFF.

CDR3 region: CASSLGERVEQYF. CDR3 DNA: TGTGCCAGCAGCTTGGGCGAGAGGGTCGAGCAGTACTTC. The rearrangement uses TRBV5-4 and TRBJ2-7; possibly TRBD2 for D (5 bases). Germline-derived CDR1 and CDR2 are SGHNT and YYREEE (reference sequence). The length of the CDR3 is 13 residues. V lost 0 bases and J lost 6, with 10 bases in between.

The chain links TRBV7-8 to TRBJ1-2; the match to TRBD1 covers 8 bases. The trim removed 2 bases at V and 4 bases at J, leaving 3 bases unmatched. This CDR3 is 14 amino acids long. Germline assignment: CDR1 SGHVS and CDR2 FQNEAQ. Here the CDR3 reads CASSLSDRAYGYTF. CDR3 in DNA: TGTGCCAGCAGCTTATCGGACAGGGCCTATGGCTACACCTTC.

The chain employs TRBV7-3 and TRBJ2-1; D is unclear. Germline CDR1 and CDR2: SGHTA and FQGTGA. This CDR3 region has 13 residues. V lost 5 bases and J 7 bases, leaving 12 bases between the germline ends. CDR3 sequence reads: CASSLMDGNEQFF. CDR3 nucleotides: TGTGCCAGCAGCCTGATGGACGGGAATGAGCAGTTCTTC.

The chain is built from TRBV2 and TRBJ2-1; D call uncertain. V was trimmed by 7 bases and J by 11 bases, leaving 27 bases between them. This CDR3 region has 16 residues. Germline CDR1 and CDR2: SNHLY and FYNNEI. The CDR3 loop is CASTPSSQTARVQQFF. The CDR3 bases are TGTGCCAGCACCCCCAGTTCACAGACCGCTCGGGTACAGCAGTTCTTC.

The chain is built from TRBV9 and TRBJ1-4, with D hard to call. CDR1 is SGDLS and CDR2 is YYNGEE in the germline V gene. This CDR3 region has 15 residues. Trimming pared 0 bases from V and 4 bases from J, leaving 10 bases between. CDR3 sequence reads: CASSVGPLVNEKLFF. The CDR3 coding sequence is TGTGCCAGCAGCGTAGGGCCTTTGGTTAATGAAAAACTGTTTTTT.

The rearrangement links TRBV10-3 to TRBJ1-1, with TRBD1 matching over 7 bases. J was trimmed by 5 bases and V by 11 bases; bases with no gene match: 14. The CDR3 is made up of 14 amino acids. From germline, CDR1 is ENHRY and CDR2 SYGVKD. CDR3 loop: CASVNGQGGTEAFF. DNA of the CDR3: TGTGCCTCCGTCAACGGGCAGGGGGGGACTGAAGCTTTCTTT.